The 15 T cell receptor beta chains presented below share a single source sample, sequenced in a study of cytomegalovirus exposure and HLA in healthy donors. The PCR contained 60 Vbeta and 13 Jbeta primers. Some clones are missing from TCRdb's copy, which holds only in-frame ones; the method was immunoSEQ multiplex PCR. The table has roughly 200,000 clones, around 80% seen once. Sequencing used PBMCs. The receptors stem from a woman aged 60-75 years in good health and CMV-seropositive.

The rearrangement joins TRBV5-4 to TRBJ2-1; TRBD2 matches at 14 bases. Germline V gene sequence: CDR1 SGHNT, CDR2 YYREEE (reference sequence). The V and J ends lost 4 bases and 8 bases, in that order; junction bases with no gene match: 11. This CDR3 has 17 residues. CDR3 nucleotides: TGTGCCAGCAGCAAAAGACTAGCGGGAGGGTCCCTTTATGAGCAGTTCTTC. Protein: CASSKRLAGGSLYEQFF.

CDR3 DNA sequence: TGTGCCAGCAGCCCCCAGACAGGGACGGGGTACGAGCAGTACTTC. Protein sequence: CASSPQTGTGYEQYF. The J gene is TRBJ2-5, the V gene TRBV11-2, with 7 bases fitting TRBD1. The J call may be mistaken, given a closer DNA end match to TRBJ2-7. The CDR3 totals 15 residues. Germline V gives CDR1 SGHAT, CDR2 FQNNGV.

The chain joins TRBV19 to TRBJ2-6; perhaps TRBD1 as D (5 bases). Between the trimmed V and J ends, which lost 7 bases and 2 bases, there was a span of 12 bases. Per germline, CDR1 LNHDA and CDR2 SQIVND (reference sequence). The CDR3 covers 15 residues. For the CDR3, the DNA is TGTGCCAGTAAGAAGGGGAAGGCTGGGGCCAACGTCCTGACTTTC. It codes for CASKKGKAGANVLTF.

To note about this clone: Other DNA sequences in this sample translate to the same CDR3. The CDR3 loop is CASSPLGGSTDTQYF. The DNA of the CDR3 is TGTGCCAGCTCACCATTGGGAGGGAGCACAGATACGCAGTATTTT. The J gene is TRBJ2-3, the V gene TRBV18, with TRBD2 matching 7 bases. V trimming: 2 bases; J trimming: 0 bases; junction bases outside the gene matches: 2. CDR3 length: 15 residues. CDR1 and CDR2 (germline): KGHSH, LQKENI.

The CDR3 DNA reads TGTGCCAGCAGCCAAGACGTTCTTATGAACACTGAAGCTTTCTTT. Translated, it gives CASSQDVLMNTEAFF. The rearrangement uses TRBV4-2 and TRBJ1-1; no firm D call. This CDR3 region has 15 residues. CDR1 and CDR2 from the germline V gene are LGHNA and YNFKEQ. The V gene lost 0 bases and the J gene lost 0 bases, with 8 bases spanning the gap.

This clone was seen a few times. CDR3 nucleotide sequence: TGTGCCAGCAGCTTAGCCACAGGGGTCAATCAGCCCCAGCATTTT. It specifies CASSLATGVNQPQHF. V and J are TRBV11-3 and TRBJ1-5, with 7 positions matching TRBD1. Germline V gene data show CDR1 as SGHNT and CDR2 as YENEEA. V lost 1 base, J lost 3 bases, and 3 bases stayed unmatched. CDR3 length equals 15 residues.

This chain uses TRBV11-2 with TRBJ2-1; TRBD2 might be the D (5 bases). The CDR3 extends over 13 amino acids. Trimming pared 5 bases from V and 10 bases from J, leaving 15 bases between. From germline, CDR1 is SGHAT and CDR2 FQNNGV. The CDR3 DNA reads TGTGCCAGCAGCCTACAGAGGGCGACCGAGCAGTTCTTC. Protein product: CASSLQRATEQFF.

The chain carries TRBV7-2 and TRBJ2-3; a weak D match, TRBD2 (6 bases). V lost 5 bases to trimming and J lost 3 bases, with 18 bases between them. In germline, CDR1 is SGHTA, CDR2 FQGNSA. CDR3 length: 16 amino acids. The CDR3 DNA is TGTGCCAGCAGCGCGGGACGGGGCTGGGCGACAGATACGCAGTATTTT. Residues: CASSAGRGWATDTQYF.

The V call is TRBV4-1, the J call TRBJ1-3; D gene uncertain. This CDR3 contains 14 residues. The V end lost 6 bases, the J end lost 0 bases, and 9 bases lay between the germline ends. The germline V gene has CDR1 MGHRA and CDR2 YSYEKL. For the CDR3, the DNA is TGCGCCAGCAGGTCGCAGAACTCTGGAAACACCATATATTTT. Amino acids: CASRSQNSGNTIYF.

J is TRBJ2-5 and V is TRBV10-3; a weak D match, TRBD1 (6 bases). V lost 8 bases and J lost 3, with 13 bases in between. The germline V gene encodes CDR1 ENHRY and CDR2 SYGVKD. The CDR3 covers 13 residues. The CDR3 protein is CAIGMTGEETQYF. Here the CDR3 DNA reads TGTGCCATCGGAATGACAGGAGAAGAGACCCAGTACTTC.

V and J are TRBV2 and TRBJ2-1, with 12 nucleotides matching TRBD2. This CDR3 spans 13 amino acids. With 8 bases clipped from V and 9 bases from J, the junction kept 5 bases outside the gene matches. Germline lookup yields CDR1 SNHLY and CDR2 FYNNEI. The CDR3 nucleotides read TGTGCCAGCGGGACTAGCGGGTTCGGTGAGCAGTTCTTC. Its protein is CASGTSGFGEQFF.

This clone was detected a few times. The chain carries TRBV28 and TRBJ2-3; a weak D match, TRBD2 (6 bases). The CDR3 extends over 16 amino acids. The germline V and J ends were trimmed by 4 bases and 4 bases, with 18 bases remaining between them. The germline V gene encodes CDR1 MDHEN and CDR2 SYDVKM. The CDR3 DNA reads TGTGCCAGCAGTTCTCTGGCGGGAACAGGATCAGATACGCAGTATTTT. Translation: CASSSLAGTGSDTQYF.

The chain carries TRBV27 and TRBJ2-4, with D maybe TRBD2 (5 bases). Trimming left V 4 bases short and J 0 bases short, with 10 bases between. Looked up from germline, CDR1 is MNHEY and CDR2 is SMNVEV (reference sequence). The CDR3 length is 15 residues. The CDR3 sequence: CASSSLGRAKNIQYF. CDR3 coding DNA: TGTGCCAGCAGTTCTCTGGGGAGAGCCAAAAACATTCAGTACTTC.

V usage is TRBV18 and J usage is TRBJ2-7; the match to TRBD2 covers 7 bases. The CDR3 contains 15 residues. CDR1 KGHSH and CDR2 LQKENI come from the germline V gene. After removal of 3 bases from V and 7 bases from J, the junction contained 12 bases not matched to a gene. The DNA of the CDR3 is TGTGCCAGCTCACCGAGACTAGCAAATACGGTAGAGCAGTACTTC. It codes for CASSPRLANTVEQYF.

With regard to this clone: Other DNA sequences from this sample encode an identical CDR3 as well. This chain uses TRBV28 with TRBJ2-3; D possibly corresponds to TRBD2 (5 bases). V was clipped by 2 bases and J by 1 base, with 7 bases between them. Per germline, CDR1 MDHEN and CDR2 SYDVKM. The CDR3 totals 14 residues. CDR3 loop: CASSLLGGTDTQYF. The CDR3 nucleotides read TGTGCCAGCAGTTTACTCGGGGGCACAGATACGCAGTATTTT. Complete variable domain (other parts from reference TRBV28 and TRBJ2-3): DVKVTQSSRYLVKRTGEKVFLECVQDMDHENMFWYRQDPGLGLRLIYFSYDVKMKEKGDIPEGYSVSREKKERFSLILESASTNQTSMYLCASSLLGGTDTQYFGPGTRLTVL.